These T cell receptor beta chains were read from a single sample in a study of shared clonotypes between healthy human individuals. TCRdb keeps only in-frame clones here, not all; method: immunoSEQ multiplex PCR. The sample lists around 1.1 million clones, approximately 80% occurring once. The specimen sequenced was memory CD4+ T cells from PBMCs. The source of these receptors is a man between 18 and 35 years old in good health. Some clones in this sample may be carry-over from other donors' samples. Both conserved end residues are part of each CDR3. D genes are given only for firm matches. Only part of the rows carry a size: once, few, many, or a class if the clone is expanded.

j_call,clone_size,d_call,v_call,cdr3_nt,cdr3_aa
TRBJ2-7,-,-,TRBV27,TGTGCCAGCAGTTATGCGGGGGCATCCTACGAGCAGTACTTC,CASSYAGASYEQYF
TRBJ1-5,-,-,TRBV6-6,TGTGCCAGCAGTTACAGGGCAGGGCGGGGGATTCAGCCCCAGCATTTT,CASSYRAGRGIQPQHF
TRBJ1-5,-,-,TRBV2,TGTGCCAGCAGTGTGGGCGGCGATCAGCCCCAGCATTTT,CASSVGGDQPQHF
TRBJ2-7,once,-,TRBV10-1,TGCGCCAGCAGTGGCACGGACCCTATTTCCTACGAGCAGTACTTC,CASSGTDPISYEQYF
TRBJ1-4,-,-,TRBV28,TGTGCCAGCGGTTCGAAGGGGCCAATGTTGGAAAAACTGTTTTTT,CASGSKGPMLEKLFF
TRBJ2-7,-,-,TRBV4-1,TGCGCCAGCAGCCAGCAACTTCTCGGGTATGGCGAGCAGTACTTC,CASSQQLLGYGEQYF
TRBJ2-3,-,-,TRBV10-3,TGTGCCATCAGTGAGGGACCCACAGATACGCAGTATTTT,CAISEGPTDTQYF
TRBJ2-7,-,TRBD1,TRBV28,TGTGCCAGCAGTCTCGCCGGGACAGGTCGCCAGTACGAGCAGTACTTC,CASSLAGTGRQYEQYF
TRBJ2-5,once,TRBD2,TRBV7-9,TGTGCCAGCAGCCCATTAAGGACTAGCGGCGGAGAGACCCAGTACTTC,CASSPLRTSGGETQYF
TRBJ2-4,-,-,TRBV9,TGTGCCAGCAGCGTAGGACCCCGGGATACGGACATTCAGTACTTC,CASSVGPRDTDIQYF
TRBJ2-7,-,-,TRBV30,TGTCCCCCTGGAGGGAAACAGGGGTCCTACGAGCAGTACTTC,CPPGGKQGSYEQYF
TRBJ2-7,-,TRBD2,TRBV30,TGTGCCTGGAGTGCGGGGGGCTCCTACGAGCAGTACTTC,CAWSAGGSYEQYF
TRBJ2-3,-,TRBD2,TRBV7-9,TGTGCCAGCAGCTTACTAGCGGGAACCACAGATACGCAGTATTTT,CASSLLAGTTDTQYF
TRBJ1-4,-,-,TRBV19,TGTGCCAGTAGCCCCGCGGGGGCGGCGAGGGAAAAACTGTTTTTT,CASSPAGAAREKLFF
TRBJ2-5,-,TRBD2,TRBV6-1,TGTGCCAGCAGTGAAAGAGCGCGTTCGGGGGGAATGGTTGGAGAGACCCAGTACTTC,CASSERARSGGMVGETQYF
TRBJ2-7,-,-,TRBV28,TGTGTCACGTCCAGGGGTTCCGCCTACGAGCAGTACTTC,CVTSRGSAYEQYF
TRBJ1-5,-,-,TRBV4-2,TGTGCCAGCAGCCAAGATGTATCGGTTTCATATAGCAATCAGCCCCAGCATTTT,CASSQDVSVSYSNQPQHF
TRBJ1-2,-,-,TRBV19,TGTGCCAGTAGAGAAAGGGCAGGCATCACTTCCTATGGCTACACCTTC,CASRERAGITSYGYTF
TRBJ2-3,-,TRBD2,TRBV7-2,TGTGCCAGCAGCTTTGAGCGGGACACAGATACGCAGTATTTT,CASSFERDTDTQYF
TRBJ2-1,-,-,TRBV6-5,TGTGCCAGCAGTCGCCTGGAGAGGGGCCATGAGCAGTTCTTC,CASSRLERGHEQFF
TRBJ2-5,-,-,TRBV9,TGTGCCAGCAGCGTAGGTTCAATAGACGGCGAGGAGACCCAGTACTTC,CASSVGSIDGEETQYF
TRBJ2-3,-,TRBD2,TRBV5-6,TGTGCCAGCAGCTTACAGCGGGAATTCGGTGTGGAGACAGATACGCAGTATTTT,CASSLQREFGVETDTQYF
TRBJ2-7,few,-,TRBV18,TGTGCCAGCTCACGCGGGTTGGAGAACGAGCAGTACTTC,CASSRGLENEQYF
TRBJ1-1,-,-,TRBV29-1,TGCAGCGTTGGGGGCGGGGAGGGGCATGGGAACACTGAAGCTTTCTTT,CSVGGGEGHGNTEAFF
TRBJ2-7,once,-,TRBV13,TGTGCCAGCAGCTCCTCAATGGGGGCACCCTACGAGCAGTACTTC,CASSSSMGAPYEQYF
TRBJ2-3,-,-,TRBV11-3,TGTGCCAGCAGCTCGAGGGCGACAGATACGCAGTATTTT,CASSSRATDTQYF
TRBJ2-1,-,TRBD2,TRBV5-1,TGCGCCAGCAGCCCCCTAGCGGGAGGGGAGAATGAGCAGTTCTTC,CASSPLAGGENEQFF
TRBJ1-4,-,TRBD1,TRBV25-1,TGTGCCAGCAGTGAAGGTCAAGGGGGCGCGAGGTTTGATGAAAAACTGTTTTTT,CASSEGQGGARFDEKLFF
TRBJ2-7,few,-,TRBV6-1,TGTGCCAGCAGTGAAGCACGGGACGAGCAGTACTTC,CASSEARDEQYF
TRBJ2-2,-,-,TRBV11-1,TGTGCCAGCAGCCCCTGGGTCGGGGAGCTGTTTTTT,CASSPWVGELFF
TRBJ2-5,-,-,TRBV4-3,TGCGCCAGCAGCCAAGGGGACGGAGAGACCCAGTACTTC,CASSQGDGETQYF
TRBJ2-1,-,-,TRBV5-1,TGCGCCAGCAGCCTCTTGGGGACTTGGTCCAATGAGCAGTTCTTC,CASSLLGTWSNEQFF
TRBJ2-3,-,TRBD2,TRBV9,TGTGCCAGCAGTGCGACTAGCGGGAGACCAGATACGCAGTATTTT,CASSATSGRPDTQYF
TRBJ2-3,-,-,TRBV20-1,TGCAGTGCTCTCGAAGATACGCAGTATTTT,CSALEDTQYF
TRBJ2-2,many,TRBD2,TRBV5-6,TGTGCCAGTGCACGAGGACTAGCGGGAGACTCCGGGGAGCTGTTTTTT,CASARGLAGDSGELFF
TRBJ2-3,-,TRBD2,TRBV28,TGTGCCAGCAGTCCGGGACTAGCGGGTTTGACAGATACGCAGTATTTT,CASSPGLAGLTDTQYF
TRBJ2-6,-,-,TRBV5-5,TGTGCCAGCAGCTTGGAAGTCAGGCACGCCAACGTCCTGACTTTC,CASSLEVRHANVLTF
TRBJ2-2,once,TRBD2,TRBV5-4,TGTGCCAGCAGCTTGGTTTTGTCTAGCGGGAGGGTGAACACCGGGGAGCTGTTTTTT,CASSLVLSSGRVNTGELFF
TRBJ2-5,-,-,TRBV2,TGTGCCAGCGGTCCTCAAGAGACCCAGTACTTC,CASGPQETQYF
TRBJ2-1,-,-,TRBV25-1,TGTGCCGCCGGGACTGTCGGATCCTACAATGAGCAGTTCTTC,CAAGTVGSYNEQFF
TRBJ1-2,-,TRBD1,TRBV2,TGTGCCAGCAGGGACAGGGGGATAAGTGGCTACACCTTC,CASRDRGISGYTF
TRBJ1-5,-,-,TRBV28,TGTGCCAGCAGGACCTCTAATCAGCCCCAGCATTTT,CASRTSNQPQHF
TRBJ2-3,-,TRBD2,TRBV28,TGTGCCAGCAGTCCTCCCCCTTGGGGAGGGGGCACAGATACGCAGTATTTT,CASSPPPWGGGTDTQYF
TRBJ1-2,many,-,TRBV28,TGTGCCAGCAGTTTTGGCGGCAGTCTAGACTATGGCTACACCTTC,CASSFGGSLDYGYTF
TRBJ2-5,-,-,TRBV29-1,TGCAGCGTTGAACTGACAGATAAAGAGACCCAGTACTTC,CSVELTDKETQYF
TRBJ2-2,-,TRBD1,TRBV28,TGTGCCAGCAGCCCAGGGGGCACCGGAGAGCTGTTTTTT,CASSPGGTGELFF
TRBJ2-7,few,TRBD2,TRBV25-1,TGTGCCAGCAGTCCTAGCGGGAGCCGATCACGGGGCGAGCAGTACTTC,CASSPSGSRSRGEQYF
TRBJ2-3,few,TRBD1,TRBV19,TGTGCCAGTAGTCCACGGACAGGAGCAGATACGCAGTATTTT,CASSPRTGADTQYF